The T cell receptor (beta chain) described here comes from a study of blood T cell repertoires in COVID-19. Study-level information: The study drew acute and convalescent COVID-19 samples from the United States, Italy and Spain.

Under the authors' procedure: It was from reference gene primer amplification that nucleated cell counts were estimated. The table came from immunoSEQ multiplex PCR; TCRdb's copy has only in-frame clones and leaves some out. The V and J calls and clone size come from that table; D and trimming were worked out from the DNA. The sample lists tens of thousands of clones; more than 75% were seen once. The sample consisted of peripheral blood. This receptor was obtained from an elderly woman with acute or convalescent COVID-19.

The CDR3 spells CASTTQGGTEAFF. CDR3 coding DNA: TGTGCCAGCACCACCCAGGGGGGCACTGAAGCTTTCTTT. The V and J genes are TRBV21-1 and TRBJ1-1; the table's D gene call, TRBD1, was not cross checked with the DNA. TRBV21-1 is labeled a pseudogene. The CDR3 sequence is 13 residues long.